This T cell receptor beta chain emerged from a study of blood T cell repertoires in COVID-19. Turning to the study itself: Sites across the United States, Italy and Spain contributed samples from acute and convalescent COVID-19.

The Seattle site enrolled patients during active infection and followed them longitudinally. Germline loops: CDR1 WNHNN, CDR2 SYGVQD (reference sequence). V gave up 3 bases and J gave up 1 base, with 9 bases separating them. This CDR3 spans 15 amino acids. TCRdb's table, derived via immunoSEQ multiplex PCR, lists solely in-frame clones and lacks some. The sample includes 270,000 or so clones, under 90% of them seen just once. Sequencing was performed on peripheral blood. This chain connects TRBV10-1 to TRBJ1-4; unclear D gene. The sequence came from a woman younger than 45 with COVID-19, enrolled during active disease. The CDR3 loop reads CASSEGRGTNEKLFF. The CDR3 coding sequence is TGCGCCAGCAGTGAAGGTCGGGGAACTAATGAAAAACTGTTTTTT.